This TCR beta chain was observed in a study of cytotoxic CD8 clonotypes in ibrutinib-treated CLL. Looking at the study overall: Researchers reported about a dozen relapsed/refractory and about 15 treatment-naive patients, 17 of them IGHV unmutated. Study outcomes and limitations: Samples from sustained-remission and progressing patients were taken at different times.

The data were produced by immunoSEQ multiplex PCR, yet TCRdb's version contains in-frame clones alone and is incomplete. The table includes 150,000 to 200,000 clones, around nine tenths detected once. Of note for this clone: What it binds is unknown.

Sequencing was performed on PBMCs, taken at disease progression, from a patient treated with ibrutinib. This TCR was recovered from a human donor with chronic lymphocytic leukemia.

The CDR3 loop is CASSHTTGVNTGELFF. The CDR3 DNA reads TGTGCCAGCAGTCACACCACAGGGGTTAACACCGGGGAGCTGTTTTTT. The chain employs TRBV27 and TRBJ2-2; 7 positions agree with TRBD1. The CDR3 spans 16 residues. The V gene end was trimmed by 5 bases and the J gene end by 2 bases; junction bases not matched to a gene: 8. Germline CDR1 reads MNHEY; CDR2 reads SMNVEV (reference sequence).